These T cell receptor beta chains were read from a single sample in a study of blood T cell repertoires in COVID-19. Measured with immunoSEQ multiplex PCR; TCRdb has only the in-frame clones, and not every one. In the table there are around 65,000 clones, roughly 80% of which are singletons. The material sequenced was peripheral blood. These receptors all stem from a human donor in a cohort sampled during active COVID-19. The CDR3 runs from the conserved cysteine through the conserved F or W. The D gene is left open where the match is weak. Rows give clone size only sometimes, using once, few, many, or a class for an expanded clone.

clone size	J gene	D gene	V gene	CDR3 DNA	CDR3 protein
NA	TRBJ2-7	NA	TRBV28	TGTGCCAGCAGTAGGGTAGGGGCTTCCTACGAGCAGTACTTC	CASSRVGASYEQYF
NA	TRBJ2-1	NA	TRBV2	TGTGCCAGCAGTCAAGAGCAGGGGAACTACAATGAGCAGTTCTTC	CASSQEQGNYNEQFF
once	TRBJ2-1	NA	TRBV7-8	TGTGCCAGCAGCTTAGATTCGGCAGGGATCGGTGAGCAGTTCTTC	CASSLDSAGIGEQFF
NA	TRBJ1-2	TRBD1	TRBV19	TGTGCCAGTAGTCCCCAAGGGGGACAGGGAGCGTATGGCTACACCTTC	CASSPQGGQGAYGYTF
NA	TRBJ1-4	NA	TRBV4-3	TGCGCCAGCAGCCTCCTCCCCCCCGCGAGTGCCTATAATGAAAAACTGTTTTTT	CASSLLPPASAYNEKLFF
NA	TRBJ1-4	NA	TRBV7-9	TGTGCCAGCAGGCCCCCGGGGTCTACGAACGAAAAACTGTTTTTT	CASRPPGSTNEKLFF
NA	TRBJ2-5	NA	TRBV6-5	TGTGCCAGCCAAAGGGGGGAGACCCAGTACTTC	CASQRGETQYF
few	TRBJ1-2	TRBD1	TRBV10-3	TGTGCCATCAGTGAGCCGGGACAGGGGGTAGGTTTCGCTGGCTACACCTTC	CAISEPGQGVGFAGYTF
NA	TRBJ2-5	NA	TRBV7-6	TGTGCCAGCAGCGGGCGGGGAGGGGGAGAGACCCAGTACTTC	CASSGRGGGETQYF
NA	TRBJ2-7	NA	TRBV2	TGTGCCAGCAGGGGGCAAGCCTACGAGCAGTACTTC	CASRGQAYEQYF